This T cell receptor (beta chain) emerged from a study of blood T cell repertoires in COVID-19. Study-level information: T cells, B-cell-depleted T cells, or PBMCs supplied cDNA or gDNA.

The CDR3 runs 14 residues. CDR1 and CDR2 from the germline V gene are SGHRS and YFSETQ. Trimming pared 0 bases from V and 7 bases from J, leaving 10 bases between. Methods used by the authors: Quantification of nucleated cells was approximated via reference gene primer amplification. Repertoires were generated with immunoSEQ multiplex PCR, while TCRdb's copy carries only in-frame clones and drops some. Clone size and V and J calls were adopted from that table, with D and trimming inferred from the DNA. The sample contains under 150,000 clones, around four fifths of which appear only once. Input material: peripheral blood. The chain joins TRBV5-1 to TRBJ2-2; D ambiguous. The sequence was obtained from a human donor in a cohort sampled during active COVID-19. The CDR3 protein is CASSLAVVSGELFF. The CDR3, as DNA: TGCGCCAGCAGCTTGGCCGTGGTTAGCGGGGAGCTGTTTTTT.